This TCR beta chain was sequenced in a study of shared clonotypes between healthy human individuals. The CDR3 has 16 residues. Unmatched junction bases numbered 2, after V lost 0 bases and J lost 0 bases. Germline assignment: CDR1 MNHEY and CDR2 SVGAGI. Here immunoSEQ multiplex PCR was the method, and the copy in TCRdb shows in-frame clones only, minus some. Here the sample spans more than 2 million clones, about 94% being singletons. This clone was detected only once. The same CDR3 also results from other DNA sequences found in this sample. Source material: naive CD4+ T cells sorted from blood. The subset here: CD45RA+ positively selected. This TCR was sampled from a man between 18 and 35 years old in good health. The chain has TRBV6-5 and TRBJ2-1; 7 bases map to TRBD2. CDR3 protein: CASSYSGGSSYNEQFF. In nucleotides, the CDR3 is TGTGCCAGCAGTTACTCGGGCGGGAGCTCCTACAATGAGCAGTTCTTC.